Listed below are T cell receptor beta chains from one sample, sequenced in a study of blood T cell repertoires in COVID-19. Measured with immunoSEQ multiplex PCR; TCRdb has only the in-frame clones, and not every one. The sample shows approximately 130,000 clones, approximately 80% of them seen only once. Sequencing used peripheral blood. The source of these receptors is an elderly man with acute or convalescent COVID-19. The CDR3 runs from the conserved cysteine through the conserved F or W. Fields, in order: clone size, CDR3 length, V gene, D gene, J gene, CDR3 protein, CDR3 DNA. D genes are given only for firm matches. The size of a clone is reported for some rows only, either as once, few or many, or as a class for expanded clones.

size: .; length: 15; V: TRBV18; D: .; J: TRBJ1-3; CDR3: CASSPAGSSGNTIYF; DNA: TGTGCCAGCTCCCCAGCGGGGAGCTCTGGAAACACCATATATTTT
size: .; length: 12; V: TRBV6-5; D: .; J: TRBJ1-1; CDR3: CASRQLRGIAFF; DNA: TGTGCCAGCAGGCAACTAAGGGGAATAGCTTTCTTT
size: .; length: 15; V: TRBV19; D: .; J: TRBJ2-1; CDR3: CASKSDPTSHNEQFF; DNA: TGTGCCAGCAAATCCGACCCGACAAGCCACAATGAGCAGTTCTTC
size: .; length: 14; V: TRBV5-1; D: .; J: TRBJ2-3; CDR3: CASSLMSSTDTQYF; DNA: TGCGCCAGCAGCTTGATGTCTAGCACAGATACGCAGTATTTT
size: .; length: 18; V: TRBV11-2; D: TRBD1; J: TRBJ1-4; CDR3: CASSLQLRTGTGVEKLFF; DNA: TGTGCCAGCAGCTTACAACTCCGCACCGGGACAGGGGTTGAAAAACTGTTTTTT
size: .; length: 14; V: TRBV6-5; D: .; J: TRBJ1-5; CDR3: CASTASGGNQPQHF; DNA: TGTGCCAGCACCGCCTCGGGGGGGAATCAGCCCCAGCATTTT
size: .; length: 8; V: TRBV29-1; D: .; J: TRBJ1-2; CDR3: CRSKFRRF; DNA: TGCAGATCCAAATTTCGGAGGTTC
size: .; length: 19; V: TRBV4-2; D: .; J: TRBJ2-3; CDR3: CASSQERMRIPGEGNTQYF; DNA: TGTGCCAGCAGCCAAGAGAGGATGAGGATACCAGGGGAGGGGAATACGCAGTATTTT
size: .; length: 16; V: TRBV6-1; D: TRBD1; J: TRBJ2-2; CDR3: CASSEQGQAFTGELFF; DNA: TGTGCCAGCAGTGAACAAGGACAGGCCTTCACCGGGGAGCTGTTTTTT
size: .; length: 15; V: TRBV7-2; D: .; J: TRBJ2-3; CDR3: CASSLRGRRTDTQYF; DNA: TGTGCCAGCAGCTTACGGGGGAGGAGAACAGATACGCAGTATTTT
size: .; length: 13; V: TRBV11-3; D: .; J: TRBJ2-3; CDR3: CASSLYSTDTQYF; DNA: TGTGCCAGCAGCTTGTATAGCACAGATACGCAGTATTTT
size: .; length: 15; V: TRBV19; D: .; J: TRBJ1-3; CDR3: CASRMDILTGNTIYF; DNA: TGTGCCAGTAGGATGGACATACTCACTGGAAACACCATATATTTT
size: .; length: 15; V: TRBV5-1; D: .; J: TRBJ1-6; CDR3: CASSLRGGYNSPLHF; DNA: TGCGCCAGCAGCCTTAGGGGAGGTTATAATTCACCCCTCCACTTT
size: many; length: 13; V: TRBV12-3/TRBV12-4; D: TRBD1; J: TRBJ1-2; CDR3: CASSRQGSYGYTF; DNA: TGTGCCAGCAGTCGACAGGGAAGCTATGGCTACACCTTC
size: .; length: 12; V: TRBV20-1; D: .; J: TRBJ1-1; CDR3: CSASDPDTEAFF; DNA: TGCAGTGCTAGTGACCCCGACACTGAAGCTTTCTTT
size: .; length: 13; V: TRBV7-3; D: .; J: TRBJ1-1; CDR3: CASSLKASAEAFF; DNA: TGTGCCAGCAGCTTAAAAGCCTCCGCTGAAGCTTTCTTT
size: .; length: 17; V: TRBV28; D: TRBD2; J: TRBJ2-3; CDR3: CASSLWTSGGVPDTQYF; DNA: TGTGCCAGCAGTTTATGGACTAGCGGGGGGGTTCCAGATACGCAGTATTTT
size: .; length: 13; V: TRBV5-1; D: .; J: TRBJ1-3; CDR3: CASRSEIGNTIYF; DNA: TGCGCCAGCAGGAGTGAAATAGGAAACACCATATATTTT
size: .; length: 16; V: TRBV18; D: .; J: TRBJ1-3; CDR3: CASSPQTRSSGNTIYF; DNA: TGTGCCAGCTCACCCCAGACGAGGAGCTCTGGAAACACCATATATTTT
size: .; length: 15; V: TRBV5-1; D: .; J: TRBJ1-2; CDR3: CASSLVGATGNGYTF; DNA: TGCGCCAGCAGCTTGGTGGGGGCCACCGGAAATGGCTACACCTTC
size: .; length: 13; V: TRBV7-9; D: .; J: TRBJ2-7; CDR3: CASSLTTAYEQYF; DNA: TGTGCCAGCAGCTTAACCACAGCCTACGAGCAGTACTTC
size: .; length: 13; V: TRBV5-6; D: .; J: TRBJ2-1; CDR3: CASSLPVQDEQFF; DNA: TGTGCCAGCAGCTTACCGGTCCAGGATGAGCAGTTCTTC
size: .; length: 16; V: TRBV28; D: TRBD1; J: TRBJ2-3; CDR3: CASSFLGTGKGDTQYF; DNA: TGTGCCAGCAGTTTCCTCGGGACAGGGAAGGGAGATACGCAGTATTTT
size: .; length: 18; V: TRBV7-9; D: TRBD1; J: TRBJ2-3; CDR3: CASSLNRTGGLNTDTQYF; DNA: TGTGCCAGCAGCCTTAATCGCACAGGGGGCTTAAACACAGATACGCAGTATTTT
size: .; length: 16; V: TRBV7-9; D: TRBD1; J: TRBJ2-2; CDR3: CASSLTGEGEGSRLFF; DNA: TGTGCCAGCAGCTTGACAGGGGAAGGTGAGGGTAGCCGGCTGTTTTTT
size: few; length: 14; V: TRBV7-9; D: .; J: TRBJ2-7; CDR3: CASSPGEGVYEQYF; DNA: TGTGCCAGCAGTCCCGGGGAGGGGGTCTACGAGCAGTACTTC
size: .; length: 14; V: TRBV5-1; D: .; J: TRBJ2-7; CDR3: CASSLRGTNYEQYF; DNA: TGCGCCAGCAGCTTGAGAGGGACAAACTACGAGCAGTACTTC
size: .; length: 13; V: TRBV15; D: .; J: TRBJ2-3; CDR3: CATSPRSTDTQYF; DNA: TGTGCCACCAGCCCCCGGAGCACAGATACGCAGTATTTT
size: .; length: 17; V: TRBV12-2; D: .; J: TRBJ2-2; CDR3: CASRNSPERGSTGELFF; DNA: TGTGCAAGTCGCAACTCTCCGGAGCGGGGTTCCACCGGGGAGCTGTTTTTT
size: .; length: 15; V: TRBV6-6; D: TRBD1; J: TRBJ1-2; CDR3: CASSNPGQGFYGYTF; DNA: TGTGCCAGCAGTAACCCGGGACAGGGTTTTTACGGCTACACCTTC
size: .; length: 15; V: TRBV9; D: TRBD1; J: TRBJ1-4; CDR3: CASSTRQGRNEKLFF; DNA: TGTGCCAGCAGCACCCGACAGGGACGAAATGAAAAACTGTTTTTT
size: .; length: 12; V: TRBV12-3/TRBV12-4; D: .; J: TRBJ1-1; CDR3: CASSLRNTEAFF; DNA: TGTGCCAGCAGTCTCAGGAACACTGAAGCTTTCTTT
size: .; length: 14; V: TRBV10-3; D: .; J: TRBJ2-3; CDR3: CATRQAAPVDTQYF; DNA: TGTGCCACCCGCCAGGCCGCCCCGGTGGATACGCAGTATTTT
size: .; length: 17; V: TRBV21-1; D: .; J: TRBJ2-3; CDR3: CASSTPGLAGRTDTQYF; DNA: TGTGCCAGCAGCACACCGGGACTAGCGGGGCGGACAGATACGCAGTATTTT
size: .; length: 15; V: TRBV6-5; D: .; J: TRBJ2-2; CDR3: CAAGAGLFRTGELFF; DNA: TGTGCCGCTGGGGCAGGCCTTTTTAGGACCGGGGAGCTGTTTTTT
size: .; length: 17; V: TRBV18; D: .; J: TRBJ1-1; CDR3: CASSPTPLVRGNTEAFF; DNA: TGTGCCAGCTCACCCACTCCGCTCGTGCGGGGTAACACTGAAGCTTTCTTT
size: .; length: 15; V: TRBV4-1; D: TRBD1; J: TRBJ1-1; CDR3: CASSQAGGINTEAFF; DNA: TGCGCCAGCAGCCAGGCAGGGGGAATTAACACTGAAGCTTTCTTT
size: .; length: 14; V: TRBV5-1; D: TRBD1; J: TRBJ2-7; CDR3: CASRAPGQSYEQYF; DNA: TGCGCCAGCAGAGCGCCGGGACAGTCCTACGAGCAGTACTTC
size: .; length: 18; V: TRBV27; D: .; J: TRBJ1-5; CDR3: CASSTTWGGVYSNQPQHF; DNA: TGTGCCAGCAGTACAACATGGGGGGGAGTATATAGCAATCAGCCCCAGCATTTT
size: .; length: 14; V: TRBV2; D: .; J: TRBJ2-7; CDR3: CASRLAGDSYEQYF; DNA: TGTGCCAGCAGGTTGGCAGGGGACTCCTACGAGCAGTACTTC
size: few; length: 13; V: TRBV19; D: TRBD1; J: TRBJ2-5; CDR3: CASSPDRVETQYF; DNA: TGTGCCAGCTCGCCCGACAGGGTAGAGACCCAGTACTTC
size: .; length: 15; V: TRBV3-1/TRBV3-2; D: TRBD1; J: TRBJ1-1; CDR3: CASSRGQGSNTEAFF; DNA: TGTGCCAGCAGCAGAGGACAGGGTTCGAACACTGAAGCTTTCTTT
size: .; length: 15; V: TRBV7-2; D: TRBD1; J: TRBJ2-3; CDR3: CASSLGGTGGDTQYF; DNA: TGTGCCAGCAGCTTAGGGGGGACAGGGGGAGATACGCAGTATTTT
size: once; length: 14; V: TRBV2; D: .; J: TRBJ2-1; CDR3: CASTELTAYNEQFF; DNA: TGTGCCAGCACCGAATTGACAGCCTACAATGAGCAGTTCTTC
size: .; length: 15; V: TRBV5-1; D: TRBD1; J: TRBJ1-4; CDR3: CASSLSGTVNEKLFF; DNA: TGCGCCAGCAGCTTGTCTGGGACAGTTAATGAAAAACTGTTTTTT
size: .; length: 17; V: TRBV5-1; D: .; J: TRBJ1-1; CDR3: CASSLAARGNLNTEAFF; DNA: TGCGCCAGCAGCTTGGCCGCAAGGGGGAACCTTAACACTGAAGCTTTCTTT
size: .; length: 14; V: TRBV28; D: .; J: TRBJ1-5; CDR3: CASSFLLSGQPQHF; DNA: TGTGCCAGCAGTTTCCTTCTCTCGGGTCAGCCCCAGCATTTT
size: many; length: 14; V: TRBV28; D: .; J: TRBJ1-1; CDR3: CASSLGARFTEAFF; DNA: TGTGCCAGCAGCCTAGGGGCCAGGTTCACTGAAGCTTTCTTT
size: .; length: 15; V: TRBV6-2/TRBV6-3; D: .; J: TRBJ2-7; CDR3: CASRPRRESLLEQYF; DNA: TGTGCCAGCAGGCCTCGGAGGGAATCCCTCCTCGAGCAGTACTTC
size: .; length: 13; V: TRBV6-6; D: .; J: TRBJ1-5; CDR3: CASSLDRNQPQHF; DNA: TGTGCCAGCAGCTTAGACAGGAATCAGCCCCAGCATTTT
size: .; length: 15; V: TRBV19; D: .; J: TRBJ2-1; CDR3: CASSNLARSYNEQFF; DNA: TGTGCCAGTAGTAACCTAGCGAGGTCCTACAATGAGCAGTTCTTC
size: .; length: 15; V: TRBV19; D: TRBD1; J: TRBJ2-7; CDR3: CASRTAGTGEYEQYF; DNA: TGTGCCAGTAGGACCGCCGGGACAGGGGAGTACGAGCAGTACTTC
size: .; length: 14; V: TRBV13; D: .; J: TRBJ1-4; CDR3: CASSFRGFKEKLFF; DNA: TGTGCCAGCAGCTTCCGAGGTTTTAAGGAAAAACTGTTTTTT
size: .; length: 14; V: TRBV18; D: .; J: TRBJ2-5; CDR3: CASSPLSGRETQYF; DNA: TGTGCCAGCTCACCACTTTCAGGGAGGGAGACCCAGTACTTC